Listed below are T cell receptor beta chains from one sample, sequenced in a study of immune evolution from preneoplasia to lung adenocarcinoma. The protocol was immunoSEQ multiplex PCR, while the TCRdb copy is restricted to in-frame clones and leaves out a portion. The sample lists roughly 1,400 clones, around 80% occurring once. Specimen: FFPE atypical adenomatous hyperplasia tissue from the lung. Receptor source: a person between 70 and 80 years old with lung adenocarcinoma. The conserved cysteine and the conserved F or W are not part of the CDR3 here. The order of the fields is V gene, J gene, CDR3 protein.

v_call: TRBV20-1
j_call: TRBJ2-7
cdr3_aa: SVGQSYEQY

v_call: TRBV19
j_call: TRBJ2-2
cdr3_aa: ASRMRTGELF

v_call: TRBV7-3
j_call: TRBJ1-4
cdr3_aa: ASSQGWANEKLF

v_call: TRBV5-6
j_call: TRBJ1-1
cdr3_aa: ASSLVGITEAF

v_call: TRBV21-1
j_call: TRBJ2-7
cdr3_aa: ASSKVYGTGVYEQY

v_call: TRBV2
j_call: TRBJ2-1
cdr3_aa: ASSEDNKF

v_call: TRBV15
j_call: TRBJ2-3
cdr3_aa: ATSREGTDTDTQY

v_call: TRBV30
j_call: TRBJ2-7
cdr3_aa: AWNHGGRDYEQY

v_call: TRBV20-1
j_call: TRBJ1-1
cdr3_aa: SAWTVTEAF

v_call: TRBV19
j_call: TRBJ2-7
cdr3_aa: ASSTWGPEQY

v_call: TRBV9
j_call: TRBJ2-2
cdr3_aa: ASSVDVGELF

v_call: TRBV29-1
j_call: TRBJ2-3
cdr3_aa: SVASLAEDTQY

v_call: TRBV15
j_call: TRBJ2-5
cdr3_aa: ATSGTETQY